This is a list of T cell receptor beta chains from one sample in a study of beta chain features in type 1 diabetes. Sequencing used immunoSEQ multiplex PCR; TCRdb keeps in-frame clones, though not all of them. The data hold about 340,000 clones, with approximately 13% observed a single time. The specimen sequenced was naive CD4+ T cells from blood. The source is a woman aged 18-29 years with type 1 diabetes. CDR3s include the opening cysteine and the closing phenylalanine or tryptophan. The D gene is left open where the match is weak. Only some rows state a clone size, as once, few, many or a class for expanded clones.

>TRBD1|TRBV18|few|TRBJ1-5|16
TGTGCCAGCTCACCCATCCAGGGGGCGAACAATCAGCCCCAGCATTTT
CASSPIQGANNQPQHF
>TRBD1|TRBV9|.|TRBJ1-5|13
TGTGCCAGCAGCGTAGATCCACAGGGGGAAAAGCATTTT
CASSVDPQGEKHF
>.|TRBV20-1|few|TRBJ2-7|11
TGCAGTGCTCAAAGGGGTTACGAGCAGTACTTC
CSAQRGYEQYF
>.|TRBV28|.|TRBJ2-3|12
TGTGCCAGCAGTTCGCCCGGAGATACGCAGTATTTT
CASSSPGDTQYF
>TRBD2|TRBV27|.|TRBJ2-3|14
TGTGCCAGCAGTAAAGCGGGAGGCACAGATACGCAGTATTTT
CASSKAGGTDTQYF
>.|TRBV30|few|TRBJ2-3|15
TGTGCCACCAGGGCCTCAGGCCTTCCGGCAGATACGCAGTATTTT
CATRASGLPADTQYF
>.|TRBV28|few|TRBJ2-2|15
TGTGCCAGCAGCATCACACTAGGAAACACCGGGGAGCTGTTTTTT
CASSITLGNTGELFF
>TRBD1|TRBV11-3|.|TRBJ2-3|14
TGTGCCAGCAGCTTACAGGGGGAAAGAGATACGCAGTATTTT
CASSLQGERDTQYF
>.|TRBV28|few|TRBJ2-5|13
TGTGCCAGCAAAGAGACAGTCCAAGAGACCCAGTACTTC
CASKETVQETQYF
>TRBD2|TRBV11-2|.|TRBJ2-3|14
TGTGCCAGCAGCTTCGGACTAGCGGGAGAAAACCGGTATTTT
CASSFGLAGENRYF
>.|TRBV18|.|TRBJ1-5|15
TGTGCCAGCTCACCACCGGGTTCGGGAAGTCAGCCCCAGCATTTT
CASSPPGSGSQPQHF
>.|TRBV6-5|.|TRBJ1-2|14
TGTGCCAGCAGTTACTCCCGGACAGAATATGGCTACACCTTC
CASSYSRTEYGYTF
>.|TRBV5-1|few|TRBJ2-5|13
TGCGCCAGCAGCTTGGGTCTCCAAGAGACCCAGTACTTC
CASSLGLQETQYF
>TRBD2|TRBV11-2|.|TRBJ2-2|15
TGTGCCAGCAGCTTGGGGACTAGCTGGGTTACGGAGCTGTTTTTT
CASSLGTSWVTELFF
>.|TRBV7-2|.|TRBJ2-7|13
TGTGCCAGCAGCTTTGAGGTCAATTACGAGCAGTACTTC
CASSFEVNYEQYF
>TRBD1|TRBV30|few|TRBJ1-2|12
TGTGCCTGGACGACAGGGGTTCGGGGCTACACCTTC
CAWTTGVRGYTF
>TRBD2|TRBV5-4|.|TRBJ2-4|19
TGTGCCAGCAGCTTGGTCGGGACTAGCGGGACTCTAGCCAAAAACATTCAGTACTTC
CASSLVGTSGTLAKNIQYF
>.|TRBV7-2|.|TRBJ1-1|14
TGTGCCAGCAGCCGCGGGAGGAATGGGATTGAAGCTTTCTTT
CASSRGRNGIEAFF
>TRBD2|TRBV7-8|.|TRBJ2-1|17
TGTGCCAGCAGCACTCTAAATTTTATAGCGGGAGCCAATGAGCAGTTCTTC
CASSTLNFIAGANEQFF
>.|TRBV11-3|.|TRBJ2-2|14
TGTGCCAGCAGCTCCTTAGCGGCCACCGGGGAGCTGTTTTTT
CASSSLAATGELFF
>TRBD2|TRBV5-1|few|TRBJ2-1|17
TGCGCCAGCAGCTCTAACCTAGCGGGCCACTCCTACAATGAGCAGTTCTTC
CASSSNLAGHSYNEQFF
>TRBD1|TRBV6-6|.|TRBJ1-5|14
TGTGCCAGCAAAACCGGACAGGCCGATCAGCCCCAGCATTTT
CASKTGQADQPQHF
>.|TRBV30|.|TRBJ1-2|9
TGTGCCTGGAGGGGGGGGTCCAGCTTC
CAWRGGSSF
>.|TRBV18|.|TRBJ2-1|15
TGTGCCAGCTCACCACCTTGGGAGACCTACAATGAGCAGTTCTTC
CASSPPWETYNEQFF
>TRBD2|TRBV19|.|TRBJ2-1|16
TGTGCCAGTAAGCGGCTAGCGGGAGGCAAAGACAATGAGCAGTTCTTC
CASKRLAGGKDNEQFF
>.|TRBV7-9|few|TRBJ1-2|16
TGTGCCAGCAGCTTATGGCGTAGGGCAGGGGATTACGGCTACACCTTC
CASSLWRRAGDYGYTF
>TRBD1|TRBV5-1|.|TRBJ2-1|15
TGCGCCAGCAGTCCGGGCCAGGGGGCCTACAATGAGCAGTTCTTC
CASSPGQGAYNEQFF
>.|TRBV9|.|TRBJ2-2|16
TGTGCCAGCAGCGTAGCACCACAGGTCAACACCGGGGAGCTGTTTTTT
CASSVAPQVNTGELFF
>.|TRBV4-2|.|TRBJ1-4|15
TGTGCCAGCAGCCAAGCGGGGGGACCTAATGAAAAACTGTTTTTT
CASSQAGGPNEKLFF
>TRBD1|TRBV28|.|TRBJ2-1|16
TGTGCCAGCATCTCGGGGACAGGGATATCCTACAATGAGCAGTTCTTC
CASISGTGISYNEQFF
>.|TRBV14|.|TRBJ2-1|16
TGTGCCAGCAGCCAAGATCGCGGCTTCTCCTACAATGAGCAGTTCTTC
CASSQDRGFSYNEQFF
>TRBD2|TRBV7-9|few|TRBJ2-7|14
TGTGCCAGCAGCTTGGGTAGCGGGCCCTACGAGCAGTACTTC
CASSLGSGPYEQYF
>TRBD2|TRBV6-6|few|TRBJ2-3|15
TGTGCCAGCAGTTACTGGGCGGGAGTCTCAGATACGCAGTATTTT
CASSYWAGVSDTQYF
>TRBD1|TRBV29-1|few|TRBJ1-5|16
TGCAGCGTTGAAGGGTTGGAAGGGGGCGGTTATCAGCCCCAGCATTTT
CSVEGLEGGGYQPQHF
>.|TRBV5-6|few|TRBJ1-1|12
TGTGCCAGCAGCTTCCGGTGGACTGAAGCTTTCTTT
CASSFRWTEAFF
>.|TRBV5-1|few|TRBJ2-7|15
TGCGCCAGCAATCTGGCTGGCGGGAATATTGAGGAGCAGTACTTC
CASNLAGGNIEEQYF
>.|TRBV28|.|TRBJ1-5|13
TGTGCCAGCATCCCCGGGGGCAATCAGCCCCAGCATTTT
CASIPGGNQPQHF
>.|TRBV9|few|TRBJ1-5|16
TGTGCCAGCAACTCGGACTTTGGGTATGGCAATCAGCCCCAGCATTTT
CASNSDFGYGNQPQHF
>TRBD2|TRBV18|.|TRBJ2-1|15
TGTGCCAGCTCCTGGAAGCGGGAGTCCTACAATGAGCAGTTCTTC
CASSWKRESYNEQFF
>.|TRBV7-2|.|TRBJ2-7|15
TGTGCCAGCAGTTCGCTAGCGTTTGGTCTCGCCGAGCAGTACTTC
CASSSLAFGLAEQYF
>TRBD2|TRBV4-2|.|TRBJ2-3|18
TGTGCCAGCAGCCGAAACTTAAGGGGACTAGCGGACACAGATACGCAGTATTTT
CASSRNLRGLADTDTQYF
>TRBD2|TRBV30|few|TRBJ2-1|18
TGTGCCTGGAGTGTCGGCAGGACTAGCGGAAGAACCTACAATGAGCAGTTCTTC
CAWSVGRTSGRTYNEQFF
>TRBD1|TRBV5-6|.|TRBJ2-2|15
TGTGCCAGCAGCTTCAATAACAGGGGTACCGGGGAGCTGTTTTTT
CASSFNNRGTGELFF
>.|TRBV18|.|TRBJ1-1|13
TGTGCCAGCTCACCGGGTTCGGGGGTAGGAGCTTTCTTT
CASSPGSGVGAFF
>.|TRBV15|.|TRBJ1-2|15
TGTGCCACCAGCAGAGAAGAGACTAAAGGGAGCGGCTACACCTTC
CATSREETKGSGYTF
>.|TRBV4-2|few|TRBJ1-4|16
TGTGCCAGCAGCCAAGATCCCATCCAGGATGGGGAAAAACTGTTTTTT
CASSQDPIQDGEKLFF
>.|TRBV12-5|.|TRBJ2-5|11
TGTGCTAGTGGTTTGGTACTCCCCCAGTACTTC
CASGLVLPQYF
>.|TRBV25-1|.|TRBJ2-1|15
TGTGCCAGCAGTATAAAGCGGGCCTCCTACAATGAGCAGTTCTTC
CASSIKRASYNEQFF
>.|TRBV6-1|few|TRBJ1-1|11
TGTGCCAGCAGTAGGGGCGCTGAAGCTTTCTTT
CASSRGAEAFF
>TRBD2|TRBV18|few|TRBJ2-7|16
TGTGCCAGCTCACCTGCACTAGCGGGGAACGCCTACGAGCAGTACTTC
CASSPALAGNAYEQYF
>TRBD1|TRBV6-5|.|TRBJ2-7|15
TGTGCCAGCAGTCCCCATGCGGGACAGGGGTACGAGCAGTACTTC
CASSPHAGQGYEQYF
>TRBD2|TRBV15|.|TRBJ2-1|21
TGTGCCACCAGCAGAGGCGCACCGGGACTAGCGGGAGGGAGCTCCTACAATGAGCAGTTCTTC
CATSRGAPGLAGGSSYNEQFF
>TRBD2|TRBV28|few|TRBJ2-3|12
TGTGCCAGCAGGACTAGCAGGGATACGCAGTATTTT
CASRTSRDTQYF
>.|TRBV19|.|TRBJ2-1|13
TGTGCCAGTAGTACCCCACTTACGAATGAGCAGTTCTTC
CASSTPLTNEQFF
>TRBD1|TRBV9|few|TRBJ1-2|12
TGTGCCAGCAGCGTAGTAGAGGGGGCGCCGACCTTC
CASSVVEGAPTF